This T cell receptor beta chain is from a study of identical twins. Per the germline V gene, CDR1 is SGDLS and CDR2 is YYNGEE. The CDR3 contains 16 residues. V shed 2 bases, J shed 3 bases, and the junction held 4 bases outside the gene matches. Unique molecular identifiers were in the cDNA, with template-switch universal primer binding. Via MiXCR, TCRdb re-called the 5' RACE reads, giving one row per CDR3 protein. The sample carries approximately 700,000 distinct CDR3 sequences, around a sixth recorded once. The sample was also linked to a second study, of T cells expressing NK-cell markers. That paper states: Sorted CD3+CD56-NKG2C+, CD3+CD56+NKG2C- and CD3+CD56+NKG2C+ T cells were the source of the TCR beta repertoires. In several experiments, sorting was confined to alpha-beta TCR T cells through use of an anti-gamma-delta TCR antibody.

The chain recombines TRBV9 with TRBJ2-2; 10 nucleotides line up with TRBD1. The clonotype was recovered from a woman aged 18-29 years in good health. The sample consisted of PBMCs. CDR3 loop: CASSVGQGTYTGELFF. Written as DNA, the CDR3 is TGTGCCAGCAGCGTGGGACAGGGGACGTACACCGGGGAGCTGTTTTTT.